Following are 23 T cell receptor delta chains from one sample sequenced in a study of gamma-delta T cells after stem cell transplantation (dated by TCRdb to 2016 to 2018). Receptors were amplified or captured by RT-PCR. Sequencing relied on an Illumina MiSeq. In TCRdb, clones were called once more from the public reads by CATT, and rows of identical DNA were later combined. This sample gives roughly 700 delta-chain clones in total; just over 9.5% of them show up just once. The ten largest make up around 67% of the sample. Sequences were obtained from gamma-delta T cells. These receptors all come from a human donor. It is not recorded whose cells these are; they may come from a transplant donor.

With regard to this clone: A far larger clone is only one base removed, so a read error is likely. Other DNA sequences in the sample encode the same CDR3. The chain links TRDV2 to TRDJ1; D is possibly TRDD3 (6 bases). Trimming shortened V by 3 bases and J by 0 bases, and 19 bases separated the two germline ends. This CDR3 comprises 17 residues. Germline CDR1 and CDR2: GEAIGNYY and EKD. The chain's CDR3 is CACDPVSGEGDTDKLIF. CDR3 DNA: TGTGCCTGTGACCCTGTGTCTGGGGAGGGCGACACCGATAAACTCATCTTT.

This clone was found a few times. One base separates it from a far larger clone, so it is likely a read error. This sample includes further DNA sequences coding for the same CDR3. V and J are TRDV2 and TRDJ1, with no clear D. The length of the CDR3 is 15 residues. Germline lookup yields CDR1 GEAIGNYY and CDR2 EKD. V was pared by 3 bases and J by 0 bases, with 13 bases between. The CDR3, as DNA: TGTGCCTGTGACCCCTTACTTGGTCACACCGATAAACTCATCTTT. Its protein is CACDPLLGHTDKLIF.

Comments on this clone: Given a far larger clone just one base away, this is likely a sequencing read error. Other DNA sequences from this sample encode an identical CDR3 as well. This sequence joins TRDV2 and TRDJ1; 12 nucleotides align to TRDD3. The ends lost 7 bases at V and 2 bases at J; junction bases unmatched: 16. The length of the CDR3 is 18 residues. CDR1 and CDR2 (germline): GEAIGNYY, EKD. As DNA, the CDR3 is TGTGCCTGCGACCCCGTACTGGGGGATACATCTGCTACCGATAAACTCATCTTT. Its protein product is CACDPVLGDTSATDKLIF.

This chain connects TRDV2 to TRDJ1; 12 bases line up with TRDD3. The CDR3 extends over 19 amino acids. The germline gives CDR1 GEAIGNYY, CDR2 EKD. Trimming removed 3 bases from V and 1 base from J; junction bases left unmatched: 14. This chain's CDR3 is CACDLLGDTSGVGTDKLIF. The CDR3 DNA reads TGTGCCTGTGACCTACTGGGGGATACCTCTGGGGTTGGCACCGATAAACTCATCTTT.

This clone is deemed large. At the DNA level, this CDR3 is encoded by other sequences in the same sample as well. CDR3 loop: CACDAVLGDTNVGTDKLIF. CDR3 in DNA: TGTGCCTGTGACGCCGTACTGGGGGATACAAATGTTGGCACCGATAAACTCATCTTT. The chain joins TRDV2 to TRDJ1, with 12 nucleotides matching TRDD3. Trimming removed 3 bases from V and 1 base from J; junction bases left unmatched: 14. Germline V gene data show CDR1 as GEAIGNYY and CDR2 as EKD. The CDR3 runs to 19 residues.

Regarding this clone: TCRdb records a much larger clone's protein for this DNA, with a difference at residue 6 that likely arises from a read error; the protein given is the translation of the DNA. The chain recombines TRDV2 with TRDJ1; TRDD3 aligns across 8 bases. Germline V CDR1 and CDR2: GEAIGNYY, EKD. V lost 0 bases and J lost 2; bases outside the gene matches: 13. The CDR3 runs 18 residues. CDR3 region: CACDTTGTGGSGTDKLIF. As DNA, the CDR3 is TGTGCCTGTGACACCACTGGGACTGGGGGCTCGGGGACCGATAAACTCATCTTT.

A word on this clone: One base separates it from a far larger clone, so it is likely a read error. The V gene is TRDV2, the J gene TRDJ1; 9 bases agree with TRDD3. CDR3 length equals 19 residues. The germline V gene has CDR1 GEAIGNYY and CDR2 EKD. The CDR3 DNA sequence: TGTGCCCGTGACGAGGCTTTGGCTGGGGGATTAAAGTACACCGATAAACTCATCTTT. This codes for CARDEALAGGLKYTDKLIF.

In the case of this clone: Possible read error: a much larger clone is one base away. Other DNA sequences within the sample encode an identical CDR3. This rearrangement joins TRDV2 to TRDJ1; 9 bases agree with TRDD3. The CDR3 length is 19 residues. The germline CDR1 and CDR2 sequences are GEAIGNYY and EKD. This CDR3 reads CACDEALAGGLKYTDKLIF. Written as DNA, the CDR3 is TGCGCCTGTGACGAGGCTTTGGCTGGGGGATTAAAGTACACCGATAAACTCATCTTT.

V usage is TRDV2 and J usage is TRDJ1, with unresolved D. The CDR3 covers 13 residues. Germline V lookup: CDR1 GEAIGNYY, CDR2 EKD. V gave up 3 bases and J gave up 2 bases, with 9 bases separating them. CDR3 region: CACDPMGTDKLIF. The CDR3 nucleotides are TGTGCCTGTGACCCGATGGGTACCGATAAACTCATCTTT.

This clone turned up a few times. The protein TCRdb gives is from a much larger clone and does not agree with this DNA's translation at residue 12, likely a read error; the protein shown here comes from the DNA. CDR3 protein: CACDDLTGGHTVKLIF. Written as DNA, the CDR3 is TGTGCCTGTGACGACTTAACTGGGGGACACACCGTTAAACTCATCTTT. The J gene is TRDJ1, the V gene TRDV2, with TRDD3 identical over 9 bases. Germline V gene data show CDR1 as GEAIGNYY and CDR2 as EKD. This CDR3 contains 16 residues.

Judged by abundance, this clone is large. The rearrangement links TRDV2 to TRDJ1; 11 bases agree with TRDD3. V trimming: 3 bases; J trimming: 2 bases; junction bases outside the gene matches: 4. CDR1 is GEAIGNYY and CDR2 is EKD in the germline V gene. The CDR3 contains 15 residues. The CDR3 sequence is CACDRLGDRTDKLIF. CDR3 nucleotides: TGTGCCTGTGACCGACTGGGGGATAGGACCGATAAACTCATCTTT.

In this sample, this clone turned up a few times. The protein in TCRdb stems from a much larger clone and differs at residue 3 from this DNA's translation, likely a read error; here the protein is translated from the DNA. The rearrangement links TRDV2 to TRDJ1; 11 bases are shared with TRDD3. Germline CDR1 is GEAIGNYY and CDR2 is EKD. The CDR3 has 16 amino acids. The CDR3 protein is CARDALLGDNTDKLIF. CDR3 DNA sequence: TGTGCCCGTGACGCTCTACTGGGGGATAACACCGATAAACTCATCTTT.

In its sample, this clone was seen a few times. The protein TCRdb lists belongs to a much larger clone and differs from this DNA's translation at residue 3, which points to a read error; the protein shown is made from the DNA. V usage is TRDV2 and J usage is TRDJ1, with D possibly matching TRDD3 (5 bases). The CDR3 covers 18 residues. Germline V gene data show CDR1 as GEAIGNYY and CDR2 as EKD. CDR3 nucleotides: TGTGCCCGTGACACGGCCGATCGCCGGGGGGCGTACACCGATAAACTCATCTTT. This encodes CARDTADRRGAYTDKLIF.

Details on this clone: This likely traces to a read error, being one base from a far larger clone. CDR3 loop: CACDKMFLGPTGERFGDQVYTDKLIF. Written as DNA, the CDR3 is TGTGCCTGTGACAAGATGTTCCTCGGACCGACTGGGGAGAGGTTCGGAGATCAGGTGTACACCGATAAACTCATCTTT. The rearrangement joins TRDV2 to TRDJ1, with 7 bases lining up with TRDD3. V was clipped by 2 bases and J by 0 bases; unmatched bases: 38. CDR1 is GEAIGNYY and CDR2 is EKD in the germline V gene. The CDR3 runs to 26 residues.

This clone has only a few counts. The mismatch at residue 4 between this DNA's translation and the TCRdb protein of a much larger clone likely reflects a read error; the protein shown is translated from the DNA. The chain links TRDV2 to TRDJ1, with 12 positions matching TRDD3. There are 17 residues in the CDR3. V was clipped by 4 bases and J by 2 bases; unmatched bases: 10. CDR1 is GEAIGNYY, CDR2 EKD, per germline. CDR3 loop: CACETVSGGYATDKLIF. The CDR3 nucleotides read TGTGCCTGTGAAACCGTCTCTGGGGGATACGCGACCGATAAACTCATCTTT.

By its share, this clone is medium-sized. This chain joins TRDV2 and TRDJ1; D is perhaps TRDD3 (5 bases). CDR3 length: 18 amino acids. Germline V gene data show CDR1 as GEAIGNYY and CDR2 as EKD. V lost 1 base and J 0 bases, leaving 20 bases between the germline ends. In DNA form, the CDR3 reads TGTGCCTGTGACACGGCCGATCGCCGGGGGGCGTACACCGATAAACTCATCTTT. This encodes CACDTADRRGAYTDKLIF.

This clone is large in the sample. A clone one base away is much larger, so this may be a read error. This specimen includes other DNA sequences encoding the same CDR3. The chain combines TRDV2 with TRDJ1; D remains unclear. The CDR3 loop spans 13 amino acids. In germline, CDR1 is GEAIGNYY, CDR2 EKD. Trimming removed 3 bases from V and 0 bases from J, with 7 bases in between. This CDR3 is CACDAVNTDKLIF. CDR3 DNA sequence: TGTGCCTGTGACGCTGTGAACACCGATAAACTCATCTTT.

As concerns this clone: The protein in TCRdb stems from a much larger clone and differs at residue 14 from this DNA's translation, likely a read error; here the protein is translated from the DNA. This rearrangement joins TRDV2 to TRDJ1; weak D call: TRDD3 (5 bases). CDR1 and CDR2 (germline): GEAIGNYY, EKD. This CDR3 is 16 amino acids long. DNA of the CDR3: TGTGCCTGTGACACCGTAGCTGCCGAGGGGGTCGGGAAACCCATCTTT. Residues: CACDTVAAEGVGKPIF.

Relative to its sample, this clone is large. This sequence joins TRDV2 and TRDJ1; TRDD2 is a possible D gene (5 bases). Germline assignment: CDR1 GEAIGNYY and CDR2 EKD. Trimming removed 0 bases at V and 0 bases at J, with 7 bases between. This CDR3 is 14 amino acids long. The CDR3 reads CACDTVLNTDKLIF. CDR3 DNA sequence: TGTGCCTGTGACACCGTCCTAAACACCGATAAACTCATCTTT.

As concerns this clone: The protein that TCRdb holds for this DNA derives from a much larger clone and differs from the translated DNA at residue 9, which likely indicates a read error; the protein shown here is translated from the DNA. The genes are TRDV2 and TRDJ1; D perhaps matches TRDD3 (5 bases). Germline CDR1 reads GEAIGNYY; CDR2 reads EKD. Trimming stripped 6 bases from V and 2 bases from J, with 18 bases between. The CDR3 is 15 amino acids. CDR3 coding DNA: TGTGCCTGTCATCCCCTCGTCGGGGGTACCGATAAACTCATCTTT. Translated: CACHPLVGGTDKLIF.

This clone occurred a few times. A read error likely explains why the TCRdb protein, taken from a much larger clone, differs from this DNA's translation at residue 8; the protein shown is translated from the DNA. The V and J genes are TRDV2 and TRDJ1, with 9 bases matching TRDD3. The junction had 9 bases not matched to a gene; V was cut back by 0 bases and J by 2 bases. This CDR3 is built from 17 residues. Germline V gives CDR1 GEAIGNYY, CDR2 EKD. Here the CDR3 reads CACDTVSRGYATDKLIF. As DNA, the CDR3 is TGTGCCTGTGACACCGTCTCTAGGGGATACGCGACCGATAAACTCATCTTT.

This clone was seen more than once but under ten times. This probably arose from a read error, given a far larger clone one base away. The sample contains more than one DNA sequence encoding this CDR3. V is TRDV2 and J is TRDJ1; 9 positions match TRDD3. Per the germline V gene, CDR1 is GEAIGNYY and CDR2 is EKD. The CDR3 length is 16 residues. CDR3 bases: TGTGCTTGTGACGACTTAACTGGGGGACACACCGATAAACTCATCTTT. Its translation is CACDDLTGGHTDKLIF.

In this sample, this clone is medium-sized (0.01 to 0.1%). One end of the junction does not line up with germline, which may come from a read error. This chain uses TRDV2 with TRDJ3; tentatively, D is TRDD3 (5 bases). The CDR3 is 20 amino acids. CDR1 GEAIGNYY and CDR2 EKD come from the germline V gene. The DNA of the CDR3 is TGTGCCTGTGACACCGTGTCCGGGGAGGTATTCTCCTGTGACACCCGACCGATGTTTTTC. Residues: CACDTVSGEVFSCDTRPMFF.